The following is a TCR beta chain sequence with its context. The specificity of this receptor is unknown. No clone much larger than this one lies a single base away; base qualities are absent. Using the deep immunoSEQ assay, multiplex PCR amplified TCR CDR3 regions from genomic DNA. Extracted genomic DNA from each cell subset was spread evenly across all wells of several immunoSEQ 96-well plates, with each plate serving as a replicate. For sorted subsets, 150 to 250 ng genomic DNA, equal to 30,000 to 35,000 T cell genomes, was loaded into each replicate PCR. Purified libraries were measured with a Qubit 3.0 fluorometer, size-checked on a Bioanalyzer 2100, and measured again with the KAPA Library Quantification kit. Every immunoSEQ 96-well plate was sequenced on a separate single-read 150-cycle Illumina NextSeq 550 flow cell. The authors' analysis ran thus. Because only junctional sequences without quality scores were contained in the immunoSEQ output, filtering matching that applied to full-length reads could not be performed. Sequences were annotated with PyIR, a Python wrapper for IgBLAST v1.9, and V/J genes and CDR3 were assigned using IMGT germline references. Reads with weak V/J assignments (E-value above 1e-6), missing CDR3, stop codons, out-of-frame junctions, or ambiguous translated residues were removed. V3J clonotypes were defined as sequences sharing the same inferred V gene, J gene, and CDR3 amino acid sequence. Percentage overlap between repertoires was calculated by dividing the number of shared unique clonotypes by the size of the smaller repertoire. Richness of each repertoire was evaluated using RTK rarefaction, the Chao1 estimator, and Recon v2.1 estimates of unobserved clonotypes. Generation probabilities for all TCRbeta clonotypes obtained by the gDNA method from a handful of donors were computed using OLGA. In its TCRdb copy, this immuneACCESS table keeps in-frame sequences only and misses some clones. Where compared with another copy, unresolved V genes explain less than half of these, and the others have no known cause. D and trimming come from the DNA, and the V and J calls and clone size come from that table. The sample yields 550,000 to 700,000 clones; 60% to 75% were counted once. Of the sample, around 1.8% falls within the top ten clones.

These data come from a study of shared clonotypes between healthy human individuals (TCRdb year 2020). Study-wide context: A few men and a couple of women, aged 18 to 49 years, made up the cohort. To increase sequencing depth and limit assay-specific biases, TCR repertoire library preparation and sequencing were carried out by different laboratories using diverse techniques. To estimate repertoire size and how much clonotype sharing occurs between individuals, the study deeply sequenced the blood TCR repertoires of 4 to 6 healthy adults. For each donor, three plates each were used for CD4 naive and CD4 memory, two plates were used for CD8 naive, and one plate was used for CD8 memory. Leukapheresis yielded between about 0.85 and 10 billion PBMCs per donor. Broader findings and caveats from the paper: Sampling was restricted to blood, and TCR repertoires in tissues likely differ from the TCR repertoires found in blood. Naive subsets generally had larger estimated clonotype richness than memory subsets did. Compared with non-shared clonotypes, the clonotypes found in all four sorted-subset donors had higher generation probabilities. Rarefaction of sorted-subset datasets indicated incomplete sequencing despite the large sequencing depth. The small number of donors limited the genetic and exposure-history diversity represented. Pairwise subsampling led to the expectation that sequencing depth would affect the degree of clonotype sharing among donors. About 5% of naive CD4, around 3.6% of naive CD8, approximately 2% of memory CD4, and 0.4% of memory CD8 clonotypes were shared across a few donors.

The donors were healthy, HIV-negative adults who had no recently reported acute infections or vaccinations. Every donor was a Caucasian adult living in Nashville, Tennessee, USA. Magnetic negative selection was used to enrich CD4+ T cells, after which naive cells were positively selected on CD45RA and the negative fraction became the memory subset. After blood collection by leukapheresis, PBMCs were isolated using Ficoll-Histopaque density gradient centrifugation and then cryopreserved in the vapor phase of liquid nitrogen. Analytical flow cytometry was used to check the purity and quantity of every magnetically sorted T cell population. From each sorted fraction, genomic DNA was isolated and quantified by UV absorbance on a Nanodrop 2000c. There are 14 amino acids in the CDR3, from cysteine to phenylalanine inclusive. Only the CDR3 portion is preserved as DNA: 42 bases, with reading frame beginning at the first base. According to the germline V gene, CDR1 reads SGHTA and CDR2 reads FQGNSA.

Specimen: memory CD4+ T cells sorted from blood. The cell subset or site tag for this specimen amounts to: CD45RA-negative fraction. The origin of this receptor is a woman in her thirties in good health. The receptor chain draws on TRBV7-2 and TRBJ2-5; the D segment may tentatively be TRBD1 or TRBD2, each giving 5 matched bases. TRBJ2-7 matches the DNA end more closely, so the J call is doubtful. The DNA reads as follows: TGTGCCAGCAGCCCGAGTTGGGGGTCCTACGAGCAGTACTTC. The translation is CASSPSWGSYEQYF.